The source of this T cell receptor (beta chain) is a study of PD-1 blockade in classical Hodgkin lymphoma (dated by TCRdb to the early 2020s). For the wider study: Nivolumab dosing was 3 mg/kg intravenously every 2 weeks, continuing until either disease progression or unacceptable toxicity. The study used CyTOF and TCR beta sequencing to define a peripheral blood immune signature of response to PD-1 blockade in classical Hodgkin lymphoma. What the study reported, not specific to this receptor: Among trial patients, those achieving complete response had baseline diversity similar to that of newly diagnosed patients, while diversity was significantly lower in partial responders and progressors. Baseline TCR diversity was reported as lower in newly diagnosed patients than in healthy donors, and lower still in relapsed/refractory patients. Lower diversity was observed in patients in whom nivolumab was started less than 1 year after ASCT, and these patients were excluded from later analyses so that confounding by immune reconstitution would be avoided. The study covered only a single clinical trial cohort, and the causes of the repertoire differences, possibly disease activity or prior therapy, were still not defined. A significant rise by C4D1 was seen in CD4+ but not CD8+ TCR diversity (p=0.0027 vs p=0.16), with the rise being most apparent in complete responders (p=0.02).

The time point label here, explained by the study, means: cycle 4 day 1 (C4D1), after 6 weeks of nivolumab. All trial patients had relapsed after autologous stem cell transplantation, with cohorts A, B and C differing in prior brentuximab vedotin exposure. Using a Miltenyi CD4+ T cell isolation kit, CD4+ T cells were purified from thawed PBMCs through magnetic negative selection. A total of approximately 51 patients with relapsed/refractory classical Hodgkin lymphoma made up the trial cohort, and each patient's best overall response was complete response, partial response or progressive disease. In the multi-cohort phase II CheckMate 205 trial, trial patients received single-agent nivolumab. An independent review committee assessed best overall response using the 2007 International Working Group response criteria. Trial PBMCs were collected immediately before nivolumab initiation (C1D1) and during therapy at cycle 2 day 1 and cycle 4 day 1. Peripheral blood was collected in 8 mL Vacutainer Cell Preparation Tubes, from which PBMCs were isolated by centrifugation and then cryopreserved. Purified CD4+ and CD8+ fractions were prepared only for cases where an additional PBMC sample was available. Magnetically labelled cells were removed on LS columns in a quadroMACS separator, and the flow-through was collected as the purified fraction.

Its CDR3 holds 13 amino acids, cysteine through phenylalanine. Only CDR3 DNA is held: 39 bases, read in frame from base 1. V sheds 3 bases and J sheds 4 bases, leaving 9 bases between their ends. CDR1 SGHAT and CDR2 FQNNGV were looked up in the germline V gene. As regards this clone: Its binding antigen is unknown. No per-base quality is available; no much larger clone lies one base away.

The Qiagen DNeasy kit was used to extract genomic DNA from unsorted PBMCs and from the negatively selected CD4+ and CD8+ fractions. Amplification of TCR beta CDR3 regions was done by immunoSEQ multiplex PCR with primers that anneal to V and J segments. A synthetic immune receptor repertoire was used to minimize amplification bias, and any remaining bias was removed computationally after sequencing. The published analysis was carried out like this. Repertoire diversity was quantified as the Shannon entropy index using custom Python scripts. Unsorted, CD4+ and CD8+ repertoires were analyzed separately, except in combined analyses where CD4+ and CD8+ sequences were merged in silico. Clonal expansion was defined as a frequency increase of at least 2-fold after treatment compared with C1D1, and clones undetected at baseline were assigned a pseudocount of 0.5. Clones with 0 or 1 copy at C1D1 were defined as singleton clones, while clones with 2 or more copies were defined as non-singleton clones. Clones expanded in unsorted samples were annotated as CD4+, CD8+ or unknown by matching protein sequences in sorted samples from the same patient. Wilcoxon tests on paired samples were used to test diversity changes from C1D1 to C4D1. TCRdb took this table from immuneACCESS and kept in-frame rearrangements with V and J called. Such tables lack part of the clones; where checked against another copy, unresolved V genes explain under half of the gap, and the rest is unexplained. V and J calls and clone size are those listed in that table; D and trimming were worked out from the DNA. The table for this sample lists 30,000 or so clones; approximately 90% of them were counted only once. Of the sample, over 0.4% is held by the ten largest clones.

The receptor was isolated from a human donor with classical Hodgkin lymphoma. The sequence joins TRBV11-2 to TRBJ1-2; TRBD1 could be the D gene, as 6 bases match. Sequences were derived from CD4+ T cells from blood, sampled before the fourth cycle of nivolumab. The DNA sequence is as follows: TGTGCCAGCAGCTTGGGGGGCGGCTATGGCTACACCTTC. Its amino acids are CASSLGGGYGYTF.